These 11 T cell receptor beta chains share one sample of origin, sequenced in a study of OX40 agonist ivuxolimab in advanced cancers. The method was immunoSEQ multiplex PCR; TCRdb's version includes in-frame clones alone and lacks a portion of them. The data show tens of thousands of clones, 70% to 90% seen once. Sequences were derived from CD4+ or CD8+ T cells sorted from blood, sampled in a trial of the OX40 agonist ivuxolimab. The receptors originated from an adult with an advanced solid tumor such as melanoma, head and neck, liver or kidney cancer.

V usage is TRBV30 and J usage is TRBJ2-6, with unresolved D. The germline V gene has CDR1 GTSNPN and CDR2 SVGIG (reference sequence). Trimming shortened V by 0 bases and J by 2 bases, and 8 bases separated the two germline ends. The CDR3 loop spans 15 amino acids. This CDR3 is CAWSVPPAGANVLTF. Written as DNA, the CDR3 is TGTGCCTGGAGTGTACCCCCAGCTGGGGCCAACGTCCTGACTTTC.

CDR3 nucleotides: TGTGCCAGCAGGTGGGAGCGGGAGACCCAGTACTTC. Protein sequence: CASRWERETQYF. The chain combines TRBV2 with TRBJ2-5, with TRBD2 as a possible D gene (5 bases). V lost 6 bases to trimming and J lost 5 bases, with 10 bases between them. This CDR3 contains 12 residues. Germline V gene sequence: CDR1 SNHLY, CDR2 FYNNEI.

This chain links TRBV7-2 with TRBJ2-1; the match to TRBD2 covers 11 bases. CDR1 and CDR2 from the germline V gene are SGHTA and FQGNSA. The CDR3 length is 17 residues. V was pared by 5 bases and J by 4 bases, with 10 bases of the junction left unmatched. CDR3 DNA: TGTGCCAGCAGCAAAAGCCAGGGACTAGCGGTTTACAATGAGCAGTTCTTC. Translation: CASSKSQGLAVYNEQFF.

The chain links TRBV5-4 to TRBJ2-3; 10 positions match TRBD2. V lost 3 bases, J lost 5 bases, and 3 bases stayed unmatched. There are 14 residues in the CDR3. Germline V gene lookup returns CDR1 SGHNT and CDR2 YYREEE (reference sequence). The CDR3 sequence is CASSSEREGDTQYF. CDR3 sequence (DNA): TGTGCCAGCAGCTCCGAGCGGGAGGGAGATACGCAGTATTTT.

The rearrangement joins TRBV19 to TRBJ2-3, with D unclear. V dropped 2 bases and J dropped 4 bases, with 4 bases sitting between them. This CDR3 has 12 residues. Germline-derived CDR1 and CDR2 are LNHDA and SQIVND (reference sequence). In DNA, the CDR3 is TGTGCCAGTAGTATAAACTCAGATACGCAGTATTTT. It encodes CASSINSDTQYF. The full variable domain, with the rest looked up from reference TRBV19 and TRBJ2-3, is DGGITQSPKYLFRKEGQNVTLSCEQNLNHDAMYWYRQDPGQGLRLIYYSQIVNDFQKGDIAEGYSVSREKKESFPLTVTSAQKNPTAFYLCASSINSDTQYFGPGTRLTVL.

The chain carries TRBV11-2 and TRBJ1-5, with D perhaps matching TRBD1 (6 bases). Trimming shortened V by 5 bases and J by 3 bases, and 11 bases separated the two germline ends. The CDR3 extends over 14 amino acids. CDR1 is SGHAT and CDR2 is FQNNGV in the germline V gene. The CDR3, as DNA: TGTGCCAGCAGCCCACAGGGTAACAATCAGCCCCAGCATTTT. Amino acids: CASSPQGNNQPQHF.

In the case of this clone: A read error may account for a junction end that differs from germline. The V gene is TRBV5-1, the J gene TRBJ2-7; 10 bases are shared with TRBD2. CDR3 length: 14 amino acids. Germline CDR1 reads SGHRS; CDR2 reads YFSETQ. Here the CDR3 reads CASSTGLADYEQHF. In DNA form, the CDR3 reads TGCGCCAGCAGCACCGGACTAGCGGACTACGAGCAGCACTTC.

This clone was recorded only once. The chain couples TRBV6-5 to TRBJ1-2, with 8 nucleotides matching TRBD1. This CDR3 is 13 amino acids long. V lost 5 bases and J lost 3; bases outside the gene matches: 2. Per germline, CDR1 MNHEY and CDR2 SVGAGI. The CDR3 sequence: CASSQGADYGYTF. CDR3 nucleotide sequence: TGTGCCAGCAGTCAGGGGGCGGACTATGGCTACACCTTC.

The chain carries TRBV5-1 and TRBJ2-1; the match to TRBD2 covers 12 bases. The trim removed 4 bases at V and 8 bases at J, leaving 1 base unmatched. Germline V gene data show CDR1 as SGHRS and CDR2 as YFSETQ. The CDR3 sequence is 13 residues long. CDR3 nucleotide sequence: TGCGCCAGCAGCCGACTAGCGGGAGATGAGCAGTTCTTC. It translates to CASSRLAGDEQFF.

The rearrangement joins TRBV27 to TRBJ2-7, with 12 bases that match TRBD1. The CDR3 sequence is 15 residues long. Germline V CDR1 and CDR2: MNHEY, SMNVEV (reference sequence). V shed 4 bases, J shed 7 bases, and the junction held 8 bases outside the gene matches. Written as DNA, the CDR3 is TGTGCCAGCAGTTCTCCGGGACAGGGGGCGCGTGAGCAGTACTTC. This sequence encodes CASSSPGQGAREQYF.

The chain combines TRBV19 with TRBJ2-3; TRBD1 might be the D (6 bases). In germline, CDR1 is LNHDA, CDR2 SQIVND (reference sequence). Trimming removed 4 bases at V and 2 bases at J, with 10 bases between. CDR3 size: 14 residues. For the CDR3, the DNA is TGTGCCAGTAGTAGGGGGCCAGACACAGATACGCAGTATTTT. Its translation: CASSRGPDTDTQYF.